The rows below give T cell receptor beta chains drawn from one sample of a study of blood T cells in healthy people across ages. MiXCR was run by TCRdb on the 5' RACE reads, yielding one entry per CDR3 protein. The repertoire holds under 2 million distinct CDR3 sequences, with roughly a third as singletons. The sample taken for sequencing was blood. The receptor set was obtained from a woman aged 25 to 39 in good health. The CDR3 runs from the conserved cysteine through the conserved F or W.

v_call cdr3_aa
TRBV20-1 CSAPQTGGSTDTQYF
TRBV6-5 CASRAGHEQYF
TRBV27 CASSLRRTGQLYSNQPQHF
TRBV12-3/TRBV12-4 CASRTGRPNQPQHF
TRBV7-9 CASSLGTGTYGEQFF
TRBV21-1 CGAGQGRRETQYF
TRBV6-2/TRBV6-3 CASSYRQLNEKLFF
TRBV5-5 CASSLWTGDSYEQYF
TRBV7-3 CASSSGAMNTEAFF
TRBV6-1 CASSEELAEETQYF
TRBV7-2 CACSLADHEQYF
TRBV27 CASSPTDRGWSPLHF
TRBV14 CASSQEEWDPTFF
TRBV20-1 CSARITGTSSYNEQFF
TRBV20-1 CSARDPVRAQAFF
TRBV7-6 CASSDSGGTDTQYF
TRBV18 CASSTGGPNTEAFF
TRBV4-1 CASSQVRGGGGRQETQYF
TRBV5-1 CASSLDVRGVETQYF
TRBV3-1 CASSPTRDRGHEQYF
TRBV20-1 CSAVDRQNYGYTF
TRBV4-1 CASSQGLAGGLTPYEQYF
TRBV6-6 CASSLGTENSPLHF
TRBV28 CASSLELPRGHGYTF
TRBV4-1 CASSLVYGTQYF
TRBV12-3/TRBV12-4 CASSPQGGLSYGYTF
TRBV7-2 CASSVGTGYYTEAFF
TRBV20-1 CSAKSPGTSVYNEQFF
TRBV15 CATSSRSGRYYEQYF
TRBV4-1 CASSQGAVNEQFF
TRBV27 CASTQGVEAFF
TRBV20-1 CSAVRDRGNQPQHF
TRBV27 CAGSLSLEGGSEQYF
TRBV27 CASSPQGHDYGYTF
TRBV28 CASSEPGQGTTDTQYF
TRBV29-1 CSVAGGPTDTQYF
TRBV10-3 CAITVQGSTEAFF
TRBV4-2 CASSQGPAGEYSPLHF
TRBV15 CATSRGVDSPLHF
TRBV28 CASSWRAGKYNEQFF
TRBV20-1 CSAGGEGHNSPLHF
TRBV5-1 CASNLADTQYF
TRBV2 CASSPGTLYDEQFF
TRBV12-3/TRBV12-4 CASSSHFNEQFF
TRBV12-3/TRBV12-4 CASSLSGGPPTYEQYF
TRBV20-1 CSAPGNVGDYGYTF
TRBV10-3 CATSPTDTQYF
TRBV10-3 CAIGDGPIWEQYF